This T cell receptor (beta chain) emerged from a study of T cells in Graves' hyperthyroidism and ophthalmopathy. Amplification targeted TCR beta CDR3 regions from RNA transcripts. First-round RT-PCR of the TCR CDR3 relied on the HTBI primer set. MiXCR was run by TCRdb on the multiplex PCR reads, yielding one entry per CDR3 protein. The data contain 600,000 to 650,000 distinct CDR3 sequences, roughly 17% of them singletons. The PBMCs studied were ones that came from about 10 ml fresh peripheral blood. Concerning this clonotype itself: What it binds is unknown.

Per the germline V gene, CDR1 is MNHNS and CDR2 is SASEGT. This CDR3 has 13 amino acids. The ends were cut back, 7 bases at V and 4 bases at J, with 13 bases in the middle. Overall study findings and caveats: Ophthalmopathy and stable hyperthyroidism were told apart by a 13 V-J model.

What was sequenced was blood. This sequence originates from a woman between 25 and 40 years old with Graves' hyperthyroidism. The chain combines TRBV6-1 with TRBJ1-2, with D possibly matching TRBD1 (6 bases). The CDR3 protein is CASTRGRSYGYTF. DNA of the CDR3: TGTGCCAGCACCAGGGGTAGGAGCTATGGCTACACCTTC.